A selection of T cell receptor beta chains follows, all from one sample in a study of blood T cells in healthy people across ages. MiXCR, run by TCRdb on the 5' RACE reads, gives a single entry per CDR3 protein. The table includes around 990,000 distinct CDR3 sequences, more than 30% detected once. Material for sequencing was blood. These receptors were taken from a man in his late teens or twenties in good health. Both conserved end residues are part of each CDR3. A D gene is named only where the DNA matches it firmly. Some rows have no size entry. The others give once, few or many, or a class for an expanded clone.

D gene	V gene	clone size	J gene	CDR3 protein	CDR3 DNA
TRBD1	TRBV10-3	-	TRBJ1-1	CAISGPQGAQNTEAFF	TGTGCCATCAGTGGGCCGCAGGGGGCCCAGAACACTGAAGCTTTCTTT
-	TRBV6-1	few	TRBJ2-2	CASSEGPNTGELFF	TGTGCCAGCAGTGAGGGGCCCAACACCGGGGAGCTGTTTTTT
-	TRBV10-3	few	TRBJ1-4	CAIRAGAQANEKLFF	TGTGCCATCCGGGCGGGGGCTCAGGCTAATGAAAAACTGTTTTTT
TRBD1	TRBV5-1	few	TRBJ2-2	CASSWARDRGNTGELFF	TGCGCCAGCAGCTGGGCCCGGGACAGGGGAAACACCGGGGAGCTGTTTTTT
-	TRBV7-9	few	TRBJ2-1	CASSLTASYNEQFF	TGTGCCAGCAGCTTAACGGCCTCCTACAATGAGCAGTTCTTC
-	TRBV2	once	TRBJ1-1	CASRRGSGGNTEAFF	TGTGCCAGCAGGAGGGGGAGCGGAGGGAACACTGAAGCTTTCTTT
-	TRBV28	few	TRBJ1-2	CASRLPRRSLYGYTF	TGTGCCAGCAGGCTTCCCCGACGGAGCCTCTATGGCTACACCTTC
-	TRBV20-1	-	TRBJ1-2	CSARDLAAYGYTF	TGCAGTGCTAGAGATCTGGCAGCCTATGGCTACACCTTC
-	TRBV20-1	few	TRBJ2-1	CSARDPSLPRVYNEQFF	TGCAGTGCTAGAGATCCCTCACTCCCTAGGGTGTACAATGAGCAGTTCTTC
-	TRBV7-9	few	TRBJ1-1	CASSGRGGSGTEAFF	TGTGCCAGCAGCGGCCGGGGGGGTTCTGGGACTGAAGCTTTCTTT
-	TRBV6-1	-	TRBJ1-6	CASSPVAATRSYNSPLHF	TGTGCCAGCAGCCCCGTGGCCGCGACAAGGTCCTATAATTCACCCCTCCACTTT
-	TRBV4-2	-	TRBJ2-7	CASSQDGLRDEQYF	TGTGCCAGCAGCCAAGATGGGCTAAGGGACGAGCAGTACTTC
-	TRBV9	-	TRBJ1-2	CASSSTSSQGYTF	TGTGCCAGCAGCTCGACCAGTTCACAGGGCTACACCTTC
-	TRBV4-3	few	TRBJ1-2	CASSQMTVNYGYTF	TGCGCCAGCAGCCAAATGACGGTGAACTATGGCTACACCTTC
-	TRBV6-6	-	TRBJ1-5	CASSYRTPFSNQPQHF	TGTGCCAGCAGTTACCGAACGCCGTTCAGCAATCAGCCCCAGCATTTT
TRBD2	TRBV4-2	-	TRBJ2-1	CASSHGLAGGPGSYNEQFF	TGTGCCAGCAGCCACGGACTAGCGGGGGGTCCAGGGTCCTACAATGAGCAGTTCTTC
TRBD2	TRBV6-2/TRBV6-3	-	TRBJ2-2	CASRRGGANTGELFF	TGTGCCAGCAGACGCGGGGGGGCCAATACCGGGGAGCTGTTTTTT
-	TRBV6-2/TRBV6-3	few	TRBJ2-2	CASSYVLTGELFF	TGTGCCAGCAGTTACGTCCTCACCGGGGAGCTGTTTTTT
-	TRBV20-1	-	TRBJ2-1	CSARIWLGSGNEQFF	TGCAGTGCCAGGATATGGCTGGGTAGTGGCAATGAGCAGTTCTTC
TRBD1	TRBV20-1	-	TRBJ1-1	CSARRPGTGNTEAFF	TGCAGTGCCCGGCGACCGGGGACAGGGAACACTGAAGCTTTCTTT
-	TRBV10-3	-	TRBJ1-5	CAISDINQPQHF	TGTGCCATCAGTGACATTAATCAGCCCCAGCATTTT
-	TRBV21-1	few	TRBJ1-6	CATPPRARGSPLHF	TGTGCCACCCCTCCAAGGGCCCGAGGTTCACCCCTCCACTTT
TRBD2	TRBV9	many	TRBJ2-1	CASSVELAGFNEQFF	TGTGCCAGCAGCGTAGAACTAGCGGGGTTCAATGAGCAGTTCTTC
-	TRBV5-1	-	TRBJ1-1	CASILSGDLPFTEAFF	TGCGCCAGCATCCTATCCGGGGACCTGCCTTTCACTGAAGCTTTCTTT
TRBD1	TRBV7-9	-	TRBJ2-3	CASSFTGASTDTQYF	TGTGCCAGCAGCTTTACAGGGGCCTCCACAGATACGCAGTATTTT
TRBD1	TRBV28	many	TRBJ2-5	CASSLLGQEQETQYF	TGTGCCAGCAGTTTATTGGGACAGGAACAAGAGACCCAGTACTTC
-	TRBV19	-	TRBJ2-6	CASRRVGANVLTF	TGTGCCAGTCGAAGGGTTGGGGCCAACGTCCTGACTTTC
TRBD1	TRBV19	few	TRBJ1-2	CASSIPSVTGDGYTF	TGTGCCAGTAGTATCCCCTCTGTGACAGGGGATGGCTACACCTTC
-	TRBV6-5	-	TRBJ1-4	CASSQRVFREKLFF	TGTGCCAGCAGTCAAAGGGTGTTCAGGGAAAAACTGTTTTTT
TRBD2	TRBV27	-	TRBJ2-4	CASSLSIPELTSGNNEQYF	TGTGCCAGCAGTTTATCGATTCCTGAACTGACTAGCGGGAACAATGAGCAGTACTTC
TRBD2	TRBV29-1	few	TRBJ2-5	CSVELSGVGETQYF	TGCAGCGTTGAATTAAGCGGGGTCGGAGAGACCCAGTACTTC
TRBD1	TRBV5-1	-	TRBJ2-5	CASSFGTGGVETQYF	TGCGCCAGCAGCTTCGGGACAGGGGGCGTTGAGACCCAGTACTTC
-	TRBV29-1	few	TRBJ2-5	CSVEQGGETQYF	TGCAGCGTTGAACAAGGAGGAGAGACCCAGTACTTC
-	TRBV12-3/TRBV12-4	-	TRBJ2-3	CASSLSSTDAQYF	TGTGCCAGCAGTCTGAGCAGTACAGATGCGCAGTATTTT
-	TRBV29-1	-	TRBJ2-2	CSVFHRTGELFF	TGCAGCGTTTTTCACCGCACCGGGGAGCTGTTTTTT
-	TRBV27	few	TRBJ2-3	CASRKTISTDTQYF	TGTGCCAGCAGAAAGACGATAAGCACAGATACGCAGTATTTT
-	TRBV20-1	few	TRBJ1-1	CSASGVIGVSEAFF	TGCAGTGCTAGTGGCGTGATTGGGGTTTCTGAAGCTTTCTTT
-	TRBV4-3	-	TRBJ2-7	CASSPRVTGYEQYF	TGCGCCAGCAGCCCCAGGGTAACAGGCTACGAGCAGTACTTC
TRBD1	TRBV24-1	-	TRBJ2-5	CATSDPGQGDQETQYF	TGTGCCACCAGTGACCCAGGACAGGGAGATCAAGAGACCCAGTACTTC
-	TRBV2	-	TRBJ2-5	CASGLPYETRYF	TGTGCCAGTGGACTACCGTATGAGACCCGGTACTTC
-	TRBV7-3	few	TRBJ1-1	CASSLEGSRNRNTEAFF	TGTGCCAGCAGCTTAGAGGGATCAAGAAACAGGAACACTGAAGCTTTCTTT
-	TRBV7-3	once	TRBJ1-1	CASSLREATEAFF	TGTGCCAGCAGTTTGAGGGAGGCCACTGAAGCTTTCTTT
-	TRBV20-1	many	TRBJ2-3	CSARVSLTDTQYF	TGCAGTGCTAGAGTGTCCCTCACAGATACGCAGTATTTT
TRBD1	TRBV6-2/TRBV6-3	many	TRBJ2-5	CATVWTGGSKTQYF	TGTGCCACCGTATGGACAGGGGGCTCGAAGACCCAGTACTTC
-	TRBV7-9	few	TRBJ2-7	CASSVAASAYNEQYF	TGTGCCAGCAGCGTCGCAGCTAGCGCCTACAATGAGCAGTACTTC
-	TRBV4-3	-	TRBJ1-2	CASSPSGRSYGYTF	TGCGCCAGCAGCCCTTCGGGACGGAGCTATGGCTACACCTTC